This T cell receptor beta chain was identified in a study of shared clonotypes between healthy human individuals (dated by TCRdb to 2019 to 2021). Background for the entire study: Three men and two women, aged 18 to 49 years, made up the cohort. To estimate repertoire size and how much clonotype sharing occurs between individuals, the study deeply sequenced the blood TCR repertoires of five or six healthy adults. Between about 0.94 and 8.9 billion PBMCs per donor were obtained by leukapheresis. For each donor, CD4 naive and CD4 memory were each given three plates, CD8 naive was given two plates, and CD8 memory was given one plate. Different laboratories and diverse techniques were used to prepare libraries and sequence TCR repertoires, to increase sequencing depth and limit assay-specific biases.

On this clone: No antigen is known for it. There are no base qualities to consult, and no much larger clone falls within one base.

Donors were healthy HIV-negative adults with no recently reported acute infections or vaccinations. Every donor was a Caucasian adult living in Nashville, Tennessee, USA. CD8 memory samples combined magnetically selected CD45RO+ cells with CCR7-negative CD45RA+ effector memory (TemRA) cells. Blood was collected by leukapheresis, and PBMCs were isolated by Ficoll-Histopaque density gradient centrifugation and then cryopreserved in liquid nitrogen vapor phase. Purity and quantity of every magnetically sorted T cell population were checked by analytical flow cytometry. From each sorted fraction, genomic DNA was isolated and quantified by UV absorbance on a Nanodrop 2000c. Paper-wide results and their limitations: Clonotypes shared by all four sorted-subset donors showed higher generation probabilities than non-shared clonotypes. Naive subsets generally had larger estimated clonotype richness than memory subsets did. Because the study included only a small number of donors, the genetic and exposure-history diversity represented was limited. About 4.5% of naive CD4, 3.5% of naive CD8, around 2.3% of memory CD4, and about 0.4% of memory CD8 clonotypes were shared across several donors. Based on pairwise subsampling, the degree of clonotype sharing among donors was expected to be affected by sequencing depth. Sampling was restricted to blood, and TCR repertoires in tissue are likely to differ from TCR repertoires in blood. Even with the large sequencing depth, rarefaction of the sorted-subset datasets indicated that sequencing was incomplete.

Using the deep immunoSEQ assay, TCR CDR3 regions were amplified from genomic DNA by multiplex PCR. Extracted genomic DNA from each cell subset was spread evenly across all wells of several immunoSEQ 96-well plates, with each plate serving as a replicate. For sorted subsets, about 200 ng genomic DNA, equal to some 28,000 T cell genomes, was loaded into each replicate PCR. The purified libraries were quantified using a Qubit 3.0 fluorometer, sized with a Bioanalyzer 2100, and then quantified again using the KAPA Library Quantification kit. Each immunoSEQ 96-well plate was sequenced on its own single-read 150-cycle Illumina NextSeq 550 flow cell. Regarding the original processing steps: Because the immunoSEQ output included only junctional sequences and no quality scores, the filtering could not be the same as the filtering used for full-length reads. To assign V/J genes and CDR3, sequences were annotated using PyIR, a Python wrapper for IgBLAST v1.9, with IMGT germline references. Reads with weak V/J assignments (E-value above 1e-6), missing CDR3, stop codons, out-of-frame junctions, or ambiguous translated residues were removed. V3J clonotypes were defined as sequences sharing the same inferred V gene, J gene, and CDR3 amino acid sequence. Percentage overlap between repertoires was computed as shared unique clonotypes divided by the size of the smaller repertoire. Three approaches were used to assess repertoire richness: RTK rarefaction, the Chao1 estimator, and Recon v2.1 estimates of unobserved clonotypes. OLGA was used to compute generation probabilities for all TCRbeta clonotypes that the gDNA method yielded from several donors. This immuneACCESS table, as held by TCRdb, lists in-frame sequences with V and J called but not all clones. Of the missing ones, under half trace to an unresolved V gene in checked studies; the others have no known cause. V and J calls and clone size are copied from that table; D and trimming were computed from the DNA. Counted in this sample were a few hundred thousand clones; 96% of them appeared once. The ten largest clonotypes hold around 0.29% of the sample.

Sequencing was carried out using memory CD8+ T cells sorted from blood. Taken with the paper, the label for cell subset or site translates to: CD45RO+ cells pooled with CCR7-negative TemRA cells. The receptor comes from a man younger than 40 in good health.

At the DNA level, the sequence is TGTGCCAGCAGGCTAGCGGGTTCCTCTGGAAACACCATATATTTT. Translated, this is CASRLAGSSGNTIYF. The chain uses TRBV2 and TRBJ1-3; there is no confident call for the D gene. From the cysteine up to the phenylalanine, the CDR3 has a length of 15 residues. CDR3 DNA is the only sequence kept; it has 45 bases, read in frame from the first base. The germline V gene supplies CDR1 SNHLY and CDR2 FYNNEI. The junction shows trimming of 6 bases on V and 0 bases on J, plus 12 bases between the germline ends.